This T cell receptor (beta chain) was sequenced in a study of blood T cell repertoires in COVID-19. Study context: Sites in the United States, Italy and Spain provided acute and convalescent COVID-19 samples. Sample material is recorded as cDNA or gDNA derived from T cells, B-cell-depleted T cells, or PBMCs.

V was cut by 6 bases and J by 1 base, with 10 bases left in between. Germline V CDR1 and CDR2: MDHEN, SYDVKM. CDR3 length: 15 amino acids. The data were produced by immunoSEQ multiplex PCR, yet TCRdb's version contains in-frame clones alone and is incomplete. The profile shows about 140,000 clones, approximately 84% of them singletons. Study members were between about 18 and 100 years old and lived in 24 US regions. Participant-reported clinical history was the basis for cohort assignment. This chain uses TRBV28 with TRBJ2-6, with TRBD1 as a possible D gene (5 bases). The sequencing sample was made of PBMCs or T cells enriched from blood (not recorded which). The TCR was taken from a woman between 18 and 30 years old who had been exposed to COVID-19. This CDR3 reads CASSLRGSGANVLTF. CDR3 in DNA: TGTGCCAGCAGCTTAAGGGGTTCTGGGGCCAACGTCCTGACTTTC.